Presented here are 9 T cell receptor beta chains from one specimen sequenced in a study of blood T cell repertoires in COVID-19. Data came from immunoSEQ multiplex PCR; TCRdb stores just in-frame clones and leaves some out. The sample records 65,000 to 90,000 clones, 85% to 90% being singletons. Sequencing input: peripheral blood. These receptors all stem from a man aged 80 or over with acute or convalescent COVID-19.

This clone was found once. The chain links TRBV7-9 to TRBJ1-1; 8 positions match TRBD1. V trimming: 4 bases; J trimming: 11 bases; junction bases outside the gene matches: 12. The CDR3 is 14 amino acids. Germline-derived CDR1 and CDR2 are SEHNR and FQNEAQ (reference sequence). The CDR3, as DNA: TGTGCCAGCAGCTCCCCCCGGACAGGGTTGGATGCTTTCTTT. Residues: CASSSPRTGLDAFF.

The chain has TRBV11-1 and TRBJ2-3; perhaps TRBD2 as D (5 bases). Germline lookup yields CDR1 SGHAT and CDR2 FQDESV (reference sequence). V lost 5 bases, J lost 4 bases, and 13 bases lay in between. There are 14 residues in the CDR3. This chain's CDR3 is CASSRATGADTQYF. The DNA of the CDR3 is TGTGCCAGCAGCAGAGCGACCGGGGCAGATACGCAGTATTTT.

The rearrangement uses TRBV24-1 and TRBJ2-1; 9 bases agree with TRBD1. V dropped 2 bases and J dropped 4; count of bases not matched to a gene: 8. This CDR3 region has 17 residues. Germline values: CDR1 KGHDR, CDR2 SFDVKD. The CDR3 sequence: CATSDSSGTGPYNEQFF. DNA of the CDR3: TGTGCCACCAGTGATTCGTCCGGGACAGGGCCATACAATGAGCAGTTCTTC.

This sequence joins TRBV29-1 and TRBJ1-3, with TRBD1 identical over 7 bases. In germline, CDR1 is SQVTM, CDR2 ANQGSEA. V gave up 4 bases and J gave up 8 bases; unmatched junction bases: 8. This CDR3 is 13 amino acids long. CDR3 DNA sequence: TGCAGCGTTGCAGGGGGTTTAGGGGACACCATATATTTT. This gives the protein CSVAGGLGDTIYF. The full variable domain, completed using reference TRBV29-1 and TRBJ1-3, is SAVISQKPSRDICQRGTSLTIQCQVDSQVTMMFWYRQQPGQSLTLIATANQGSEATYESGFVIDKFPISRPNLTFSTLTVSNMSPEDSSIYLCSVAGGLGDTIYFGEGSWLTVV.

The CDR3 protein is CSASGTVKETQYF. The CDR3 DNA reads as TGCAGCGCTTCCGGGACAGTGAAAGAGACCCAGTACTTC. This rearrangement joins TRBV29-1 to TRBJ2-5; TRBD1 aligns across 7 bases. The trim removed 7 bases at V and 3 bases at J, leaving 8 bases unmatched. This CDR3 spans 13 amino acids. CDR1 and CDR2 from the germline V gene are SQVTM and ANQGSEA.

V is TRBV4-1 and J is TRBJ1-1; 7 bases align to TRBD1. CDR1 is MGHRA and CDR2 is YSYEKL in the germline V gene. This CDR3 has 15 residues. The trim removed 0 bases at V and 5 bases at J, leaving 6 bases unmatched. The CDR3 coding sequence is TGCGCCAGCAGCCAAGATTGGGCAGGGGGAACTGAAGCTTTCTTT. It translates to CASSQDWAGGTEAFF.

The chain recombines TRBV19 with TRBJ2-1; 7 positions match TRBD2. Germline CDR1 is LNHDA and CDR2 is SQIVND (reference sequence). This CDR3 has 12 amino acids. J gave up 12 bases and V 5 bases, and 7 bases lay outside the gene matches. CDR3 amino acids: CASSSTGGPQFF. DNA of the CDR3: TGTGCCAGTAGTTCCACGGGGGGACCGCAGTTCTTC. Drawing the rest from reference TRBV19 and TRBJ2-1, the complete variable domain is DGGITQSPKYLFRKEGQNVTLSCEQNLNHDAMYWYRQDPGQGLRLIYYSQIVNDFQKGDIAEGYSVSREKKESFPLTVTSAQKNPTAFYLCASSSTGGPQFFGPGTRLTVL.

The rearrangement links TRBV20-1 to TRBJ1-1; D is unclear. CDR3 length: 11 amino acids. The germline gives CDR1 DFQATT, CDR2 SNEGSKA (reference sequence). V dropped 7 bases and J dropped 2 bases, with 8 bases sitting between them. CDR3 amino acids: CSVGDNTEAFF. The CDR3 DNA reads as TGCAGTGTCGGGGATAACACTGAAGCTTTCTTT.

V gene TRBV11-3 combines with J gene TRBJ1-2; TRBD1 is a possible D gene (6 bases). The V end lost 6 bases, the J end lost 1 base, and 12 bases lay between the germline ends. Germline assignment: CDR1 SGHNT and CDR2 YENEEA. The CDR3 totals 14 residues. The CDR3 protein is CASRPPGVNYGYTF. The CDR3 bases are TGTGCCAGCAGACCGCCAGGGGTTAACTATGGCTACACCTTC.